A selection of T cell receptor beta chains follows, all from one sample in a study of blood T cells in healthy people across ages. TCRdb itself ran the 5' RACE reads through MiXCR, one entry per CDR3 protein. The sample carries about 800,000 distinct CDR3 sequences, 20% to 25% recorded once. The sample also formed part of further work on T cells of mothers and their children.

The sample was blood. All receptors come from a boy younger than 18 in good health. CDR3s include the opening cysteine and the closing phenylalanine or tryptophan. The D gene is left open where the match is weak.

v_gene	d_gene	j_gene	CDR3aa
TRBV29-1	TRBD2	TRBJ2-5	CSVEGLAGTGGNQETQYF
TRBV20-1	.	TRBJ2-1	CSAGGGRAGDEQFF
TRBV14	.	TRBJ1-2	CASSQLIEGHGYTF
TRBV7-9	.	TRBJ2-5	CASSPRLGVRETQYF
TRBV24-1	.	TRBJ2-2	CATTGSNTGELFF
TRBV12-3/TRBV12-4	.	.	CASSSPRTASYEQYF
TRBV7-6	.	TRBJ2-7	CASSLENSGSYEQYF
TRBV7-8	TRBD1	TRBJ1-5	CASSPDRAAGNQPQHF
TRBV15	TRBD1	TRBJ1-2	CATSREDPRDRGRGYTF
TRBV6-2/TRBV6-3	TRBD2	TRBJ2-4	CTSSYPGLAGGRIAKNIQYF
TRBV6-6	.	TRBJ1-5	CASSYSGTINQPQHF
TRBV20-1	.	TRBJ2-5	CSARVEGPGETQYF
TRBV27	TRBD1	TRBJ1-1	CACSPRQGEAFF
TRBV4-3	.	.	CASSQDVAATSEQFF
TRBV7-2	.	TRBJ1-2	CASSPDGRGRYGYTF
TRBV6-1	.	TRBJ1-3	CARGLGPRHVSGNTICF
TRBV19	.	TRBJ2-7	CASSTYSSYEQYF
TRBV28	TRBD2	TRBJ2-2	CASSLERTSWVGELFF
TRBV27	.	.	CASSLGTHGNEQYF
TRBV20-1	.	TRBJ2-7	CSAPLFNSYEQYF
TRBV12-3/TRBV12-4	TRBD2	TRBJ2-7	CASRPRTSVSRPDYEQYF
TRBV20-1	TRBD2	TRBJ2-5	CSARNGRAGVTQYF
TRBV10-3	TRBD2	TRBJ2-1	CAIGTIDEQFF
TRBV6-1	.	TRBJ1-6	CASSTTQGHNSPLHF
TRBV20-1	.	TRBJ2-5	CSASLGGVETQYF
TRBV7-2	.	TRBJ2-3	CASSAPGVTQYF
TRBV29-1	.	TRBJ2-5	CSVGDRRETQYF
TRBV3-1	.	.	CASSQHLTKEVYEQYF
TRBV7-9	TRBD2	.	CASNQREPYNEQYF
TRBV12-3/TRBV12-4	.	TRBJ2-3	CASSLQVRSGSTDTQYF
TRBV6-5	.	TRBJ1-1	CASSYSRGLNTEAFF
TRBV5-1	.	TRBJ2-4	CASSGAPLAKNIQYF
TRBV7-9	.	TRBJ1-2	CASSPSSGASNYGYTF
TRBV6-1	.	TRBJ1-2	CASSDYRGLSANYGYTF
TRBV5-1	.	TRBJ2-7	CASSLSQDPYEQYF
TRBV7-3	.	TRBJ2-2	CASSQGPFRAGELFF
TRBV20-1	.	TRBJ2-5	CSAEKLGQETQYF
TRBV4-3	.	.	CASSQDGAASFRQFF
TRBV9	.	TRBJ2-3	CASGQTDTQYF
TRBV29-1	.	TRBJ1-2	CSVEELGGRFYGYTF
TRBV12-3/TRBV12-4	.	TRBJ1-4	CASRPYSTTNEKLFF
TRBV7-2	.	TRBJ1-2	CASSLEAANYGYTF
TRBV7-2	.	TRBJ1-1	CASSLEVFGTEAFF
TRBV19	.	TRBJ2-1	CASSLGNSYNEQFF
TRBV12-3/TRBV12-4	.	TRBJ1-1	CASSFGSHTEAFF
TRBV20-1	TRBD1	TRBJ2-7	CSGTGIAVSYEQYF
TRBV9	.	TRBJ1-3	CASSAEGSSGNTIYF
TRBV28	.	TRBJ2-7	CASSSQGFNYEQYF
TRBV2	.	TRBJ2-7	CASSETAGSTYEQYF
TRBV6-2/TRBV6-3	.	TRBJ1-5	CASSYGGGAPQHF
TRBV28	.	.	CASWGASVGRDSEQFF
TRBV2	.	TRBJ2-7	CASSPTEYSNEQYF
TRBV10-3	TRBD1	TRBJ1-2	CAISAHSGTDNYGYTF
TRBV7-9	TRBD1	TRBJ2-7	CASSSARTGDYEQYF
TRBV7-2	.	TRBJ2-4	CASSPPPGQGLAKNIQYF